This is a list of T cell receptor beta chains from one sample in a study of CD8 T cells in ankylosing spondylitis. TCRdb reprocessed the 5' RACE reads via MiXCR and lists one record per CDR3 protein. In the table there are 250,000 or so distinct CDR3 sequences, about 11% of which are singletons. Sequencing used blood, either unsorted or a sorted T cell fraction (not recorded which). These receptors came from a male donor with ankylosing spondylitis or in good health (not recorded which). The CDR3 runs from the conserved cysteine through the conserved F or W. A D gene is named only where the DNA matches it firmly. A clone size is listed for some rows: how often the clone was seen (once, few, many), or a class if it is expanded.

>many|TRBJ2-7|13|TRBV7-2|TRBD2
TGTGCCAGCAGCTCCTTAGCGGGAGACGAGCAGTACTTC
CASSSLAGDEQYF
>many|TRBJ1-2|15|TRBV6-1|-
TGTGCCAGCAGTAAGGGACGGTTAACTCCCTATGGCTACACCTTC
CASSKGRLTPYGYTF
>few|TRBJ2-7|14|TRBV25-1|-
TGTGCCAGCAGTGACTATCTCGGACCCTACGAGCAGTACTTC
CASSDYLGPYEQYF
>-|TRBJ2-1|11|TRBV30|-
TGTGCCTGGAGTGTAGGGGATGAGCAGTTCTTC
CAWSVGDEQFF
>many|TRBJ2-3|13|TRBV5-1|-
TGCGCCAGCAGCGCGGATGGAGCAGATACGCAGTATTTT
CASSADGADTQYF
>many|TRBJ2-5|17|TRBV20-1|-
TGCAGTGCTAGAGATTTGAGGCTCCAAACCGTACAAGAGACCCAGTACTTC
CSARDLRLQTVQETQYF
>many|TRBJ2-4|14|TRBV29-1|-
TGCAGCGTTGAAGATGGGGTAGCTAAACACATTCAGTACTTC
CSVEDGVAKHIQYF
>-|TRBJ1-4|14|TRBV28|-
TGTGCCAGCAGACCACAGGGAGGGCGCGAAAAACTGTTTTTT
CASRPQGGREKLFF
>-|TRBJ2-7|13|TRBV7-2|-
TGTGCCAGCAGCCAGGGAGCGCGCAGCGAGCAGTACTTC
CASSQGARSEQYF
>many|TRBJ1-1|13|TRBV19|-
TGTGCCAGTAGTATGGAGGGGAACACTGAAGCTTTCTTT
CASSMEGNTEAFF
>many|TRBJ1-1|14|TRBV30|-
TGTGCCTGGAGTGTACACGGGGGAAGCACTGAAGCTTTCTTT
CAWSVHGGSTEAFF
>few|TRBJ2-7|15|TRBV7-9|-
TGTGCCAGCAGACCGTTAGGGGGGGGCTCCTACGAGCAGTACTTC
CASRPLGGGSYEQYF
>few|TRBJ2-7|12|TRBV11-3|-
TGTGCCAGCAGCAGCGCCCGGTACGAGCAGTACTTC
CASSSARYEQYF
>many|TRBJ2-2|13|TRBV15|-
TGTGCCACCAGCAGAGATTCTCCCGGGGAGCTGTTTTTT
CATSRDSPGELFF
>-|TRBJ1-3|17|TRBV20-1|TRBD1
TGCAGTGCTAGCTCGACAGGGGGCAGCGGGGGTGGAAACACCATATATTTT
CSASSTGGSGGGNTIYF
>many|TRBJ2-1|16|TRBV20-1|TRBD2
TGCAGTGCTAGAGATCGACTAGCGGGTACCTACAATGAGCAGTTCTTC
CSARDRLAGTYNEQFF
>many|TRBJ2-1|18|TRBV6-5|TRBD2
TGTGCCAGCAGTTACTTTAGCCCTCTCCAGCGGGAGGGTAATGAGCAGTTCTTC
CASSYFSPLQREGNEQFF
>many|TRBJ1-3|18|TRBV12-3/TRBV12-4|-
TGTGCCAGCAGTTTCGACCCCCCGGGACGGAGCTCTGGAAACACCATATATTTT
CASSFDPPGRSSGNTIYF
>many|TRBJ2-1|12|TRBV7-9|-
TGTGCCAGCAGCCGAACGTCCAATGAGCAGTTCTTC
CASSRTSNEQFF
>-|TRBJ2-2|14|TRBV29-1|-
TGCAGCGGTGGGACCGGAAATCGGGCCGGGGAGCTGTTTTTT
CSGGTGNRAGELFF
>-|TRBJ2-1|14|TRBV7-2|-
TGTGCCAGCAGCTTAGGTCCGGGATCCGGTGAGCAGTTCTTC
CASSLGPGSGEQFF
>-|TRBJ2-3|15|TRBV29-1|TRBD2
TGCAGCGTTTCTAACCTAGCGGGGCGCACAGATACGCAGTATTTT
CSVSNLAGRTDTQYF
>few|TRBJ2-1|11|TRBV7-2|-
TGTGCCAACAGTTATGGGGGTGCGCAGTTCTTC
CANSYGGAQFF
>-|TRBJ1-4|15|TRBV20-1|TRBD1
TGCAGTGCTAGAGATCACAGGGGGACTAATGAAAAACTGTTTTTT
CSARDHRGTNEKLFF
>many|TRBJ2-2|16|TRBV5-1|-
TGCGCCAGCAGCTTGTCGGGCAGGGAGCACACCGGGGAGCTGTTTTTT
CASSLSGREHTGELFF
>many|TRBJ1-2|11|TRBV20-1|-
TGCAGTGCTAGATGGAGTGACGGCTACACCTTC
CSARWSDGYTF
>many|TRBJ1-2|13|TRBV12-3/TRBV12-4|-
TGTGCCAGCAGTTTAGTGGGAAACTATGGCTACACCTTC
CASSLVGNYGYTF
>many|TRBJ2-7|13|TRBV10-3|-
TGTGCCATCAGTGCAATTAGCGGCTACGAGCAGTACTTC
CAISAISGYEQYF
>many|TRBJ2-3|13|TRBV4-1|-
TGCGCCAGCAGGGTGGGACAAACAGATACGCAGTATTTT
CASRVGQTDTQYF
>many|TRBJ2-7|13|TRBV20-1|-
TGCAGTGCCATTAAGGGACGGAATTACGAGCAGTACTTC
CSAIKGRNYEQYF
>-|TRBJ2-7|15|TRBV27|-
TGTGCCAGCAGTTTAGCGAGGGGGACTGCGGGCGAGCAGTACTTC
CASSLARGTAGEQYF
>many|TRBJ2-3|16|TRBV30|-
TGTGCCTGGAGTGTACGGGGGGCGAGCCTTACAGATACGCAGTATTTT
CAWSVRGASLTDTQYF
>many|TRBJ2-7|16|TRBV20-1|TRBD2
TGCAGTGCAGGGATGGGGGGACTAGCGGAGTCCTACGAGCAGTACTTC
CSAGMGGLAESYEQYF
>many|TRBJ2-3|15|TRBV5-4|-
TGTGCCAGCAGCTTGCCCCCCGGCAGCACAGATACGCAGTATTTT
CASSLPPGSTDTQYF
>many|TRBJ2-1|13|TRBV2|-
TGTGCCATTCTTCGGGATATCTACAATGAGCAGTTCTTC
CAILRDIYNEQFF
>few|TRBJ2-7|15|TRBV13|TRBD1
TGTGCCAGCAGCTTACGTCGGGACAGGGCCGACGAGCAGTACTTC
CASSLRRDRADEQYF
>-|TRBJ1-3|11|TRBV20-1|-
TGCAGTGCTAGAAGCCCCCAAGTCGTATATTTT
CSARSPQVVYF
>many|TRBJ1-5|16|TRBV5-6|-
TGTGCCAGCAGCTTGGGGACGGGGGAGAGCAATCAGCCCCAGCATTTT
CASSLGTGESNQPQHF
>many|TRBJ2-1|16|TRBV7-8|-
TGTGCCAGCAGCTTAGCGGGGGGGACAACCTACAATGAGCAGTTCTTC
CASSLAGGTTYNEQFF
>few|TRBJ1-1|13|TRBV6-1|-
TGTGCCAGCAGCGGGGAGGCGAACACTGAAGCTTTCTTT
CASSGEANTEAFF
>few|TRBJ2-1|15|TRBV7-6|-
TGTGCCAGCAGCTTAGAGGGGACCGACTACAATGAGCAGTTCTTC
CASSLEGTDYNEQFF
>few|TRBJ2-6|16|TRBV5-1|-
TGCGCCAGCAGCCAAGGGGCAGTCTCTGGGGCCAACGTCCTGACTTTC
CASSQGAVSGANVLTF
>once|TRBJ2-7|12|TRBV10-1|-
TGCGCCAGCAGCCATACAGGCTACGAGCAGTACTTC
CASSHTGYEQYF
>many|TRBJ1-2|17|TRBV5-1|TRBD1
TGCGCCAGCAGCCAGGATCCGGGACAGGGCCTCCTCTATGGCTACACCTTC
CASSQDPGQGLLYGYTF
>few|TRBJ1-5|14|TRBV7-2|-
TGTGCCAGCAGCCGAGAGGCAGGGAATCAGCCCCAGCATTTT
CASSREAGNQPQHF